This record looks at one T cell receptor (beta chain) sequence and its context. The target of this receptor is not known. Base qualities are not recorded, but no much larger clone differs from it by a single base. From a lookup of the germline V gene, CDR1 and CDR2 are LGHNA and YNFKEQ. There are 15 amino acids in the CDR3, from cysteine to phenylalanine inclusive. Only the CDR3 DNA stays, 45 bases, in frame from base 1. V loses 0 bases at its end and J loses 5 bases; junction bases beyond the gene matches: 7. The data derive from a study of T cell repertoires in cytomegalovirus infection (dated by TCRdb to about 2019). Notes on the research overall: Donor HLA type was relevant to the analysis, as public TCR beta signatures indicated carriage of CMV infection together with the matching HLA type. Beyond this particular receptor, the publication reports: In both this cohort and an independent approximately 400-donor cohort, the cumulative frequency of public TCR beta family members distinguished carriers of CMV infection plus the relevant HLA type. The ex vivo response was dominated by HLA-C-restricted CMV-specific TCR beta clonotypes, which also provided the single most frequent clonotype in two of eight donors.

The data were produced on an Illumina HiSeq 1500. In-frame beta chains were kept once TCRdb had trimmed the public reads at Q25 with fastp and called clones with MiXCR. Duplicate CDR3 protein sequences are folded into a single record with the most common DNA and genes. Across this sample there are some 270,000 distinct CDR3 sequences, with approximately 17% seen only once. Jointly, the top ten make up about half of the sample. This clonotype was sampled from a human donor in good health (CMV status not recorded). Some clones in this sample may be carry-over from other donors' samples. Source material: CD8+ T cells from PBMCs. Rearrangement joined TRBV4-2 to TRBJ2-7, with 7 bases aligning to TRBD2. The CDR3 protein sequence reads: CASSQEDQGGHEQYF. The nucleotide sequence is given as TGTGCCAGCAGCCAAGAAGATCAGGGAGGGCACGAGCAGTACTTC.